A single sample is the source of the 22 T cell receptor beta chains below, sequenced in a study of blood T cells in healthy people across ages. Using a J-beta primer mix together with a sample-barcoded 5' primer, a second PCR was run for roughly 7 to 12 cycles. TCRdb reprocessed the 5' RACE reads with MiXCR, giving one entry per CDR3 protein. The sample has fewer than 750,000 distinct CDR3 sequences, 47% seen once; the top ten hold approximately 23%. The sequencing sample was made of blood. The receptors shown here come from a man older than 75 in good health.

V usage is TRBV7-2 and J usage is TRBJ1-1, with TRBD1 matching over 7 bases. This CDR3 region has 15 residues. Trimming at V came to 7 bases and at J to 3 bases, leaving 11 bases not matched to a gene. CDR1 and CDR2 from the germline V gene are SGHTA and FQGNSA. CDR3 amino acids: CASTPNGGGYTEAFF. DNA for the CDR3: TGTGCCAGCACCCCGAACGGAGGGGGCTACACTGAAGCTTTCTTT.

V usage is TRBV9 and J usage is TRBJ2-4; D might be TRBD2 (5 bases). From germline, CDR1 is SGDLS and CDR2 YYNGEE. The CDR3 is 16 amino acids. V was pared by 1 base and J by 1 base, with 12 bases between. The CDR3 protein is CASSVTGNLAKNIQYF. The CDR3 DNA is TGTGCCAGCAGCGTAACCGGGAATCTCGCCAAAAACATTCAGTACTTC.

In this sample, this clonotype turned up many times. The chain has TRBV6-6 and TRBJ2-6; D is possibly TRBD2 (6 bases). This CDR3 region has 17 residues. V was shortened by 4 bases and J by 0 bases, with 13 bases between the two germline ends. Per germline, CDR1 MNHNY and CDR2 SVGAGI (reference sequence). This chain's CDR3 is CASSSPGADSGANVLTF. In DNA, the CDR3 is TGTGCCAGCAGTTCCCCGGGAGCCGACTCTGGGGCCAACGTCCTGACTTTC.

The chain carries TRBV20-1 and TRBJ2-7; D possibly uses TRBD1 or TRBD2 (6 bases each). Between the trimmed V and J ends, which lost 1 base and 7 bases, there was a span of 14 bases. CDR1 DFQATT and CDR2 SNEGSKA come from the germline V gene (reference sequence). The CDR3 contains 13 residues. The CDR3 here is CSARGLGGGEQYF. CDR3 coding DNA: TGCAGTGCTAGAGGACTAGGAGGGGGTGAGCAGTACTTC.

This clonotype has at least ten counts. V gene TRBV6-6 combines with J gene TRBJ2-3; TRBD1 is a possible D gene (6 bases). This CDR3 has 14 amino acids. Trimming stripped 7 bases from V and 2 bases from J, with 13 bases between. CDR1 is MNHNY and CDR2 is SVGAGI in the germline V gene (reference sequence). CDR3 protein: CASTETGITDTQYF. For the CDR3, the DNA is TGTGCCAGCACAGAAACAGGGATCACAGATACGCAGTATTTT.

The chain is built from TRBV6-5 and TRBJ2-5; TRBD2 matches at 11 bases. From germline, CDR1 is MNHEY and CDR2 SVGAGI. This CDR3 is 19 amino acids long. V gave up 6 bases and J gave up 3 bases; unmatched junction bases: 18. CDR3 sequence (DNA): TGTGCCAGCAGCTACCGGACTAGCGGGCGCCTCGGAGGAAAAGAGACCCAGTACTTC. Translating it yields CASSYRTSGRLGGKETQYF.

There are a few counts of this clonotype. The chain joins TRBV20-1 to TRBJ2-7; D unresolved. CDR3 length: 11 amino acids. V was pared by 1 base and J by 5 bases, with 6 bases between. CDR1 and CDR2 from the germline V gene are DFQATT and SNEGSKA (reference sequence). The CDR3 loop reads CSARVRDEQYF. The CDR3 nucleotides read TGCAGTGCTAGAGTGCGTGACGAGCAGTACTTC.

This clonotype was observed at least ten times. The rearrangement joins TRBV7-2 to TRBJ2-3; D gene uncertain. The germline V gene has CDR1 SGHTA and CDR2 FQGNSA. Trimming pared 5 bases from V and 1 base from J, leaving 10 bases between. This CDR3 comprises 14 residues. The CDR3 spells CASSPSWGTDTQYF. The CDR3 nucleotides read TGTGCCAGCAGCCCGTCCTGGGGCACAGATACGCAGTATTTT.

This clonotype was seen more than once but under ten times. The chain couples TRBV7-2 to TRBJ2-4, with D perhaps TRBD2 (6 bases). Trimming removed 2 bases from V and 6 bases from J, with 17 bases in between. This CDR3 region has 16 residues. CDR1 is SGHTA, CDR2 FQGNSA, per germline. The CDR3 is CASSLLPGVEGNIQYF. CDR3 nucleotide sequence: TGTGCCAGCAGCTTACTGCCGGGAGTAGAGGGAAACATTCAGTACTTC.

The chain carries TRBV6-5 and TRBJ2-1; tentatively, D is TRBD2 (6 bases). The CDR3 loop spans 16 amino acids. V was pared by 4 bases and J by 2 bases, with 15 bases between. CDR1 and CDR2 (germline): MNHEY, SVGAGI. The CDR3 reads CASSSWLGGTYNEQFF. In nucleotides, the CDR3 is TGTGCCAGCAGTTCTTGGTTGGGGGGTACCTACAATGAGCAGTTCTTC.

The chain couples TRBV4-1 to TRBJ1-2, with no clear D. Germline CDR1 and CDR2: MGHRA and YSYEKL. The CDR3 has 18 amino acids. V was pared by 0 bases and J by 4 bases, with 21 bases between. For the CDR3, the DNA is TGCGCCAGCAGCCAAGATCGGCCATCCAGGTCAGCTCGCTATGGCTACACCTTC. It translates to CASSQDRPSRSARYGYTF.

This chain connects TRBV6-5 to TRBJ2-7, with D tentatively TRBD2 (6 bases). With the DNA end fitting TRBJ2-5 better, the J assignment may be wrong. The CDR3 length is 16 residues. Germline CDR1 is MNHEY and CDR2 is SVGAGI. Here the CDR3 reads CASSRATRSAGETQYF. The CDR3 DNA is TGTGCCAGCAGTCGAGCGACTAGATCAGCCGGGGAGACCCAGTACTTC.

This clonotype was counted many times. The V gene is TRBV29-1, the J gene TRBJ2-6; D is ambiguous. The CDR3 runs to 13 residues. CDR1 and CDR2 from the germline V gene are SQVTM and ANQGSEA. V was shortened by 2 bases and J by 2 bases, with 4 bases between the two germline ends. The chain's CDR3 is CSVEPPGANVLTF. CDR3 in DNA: TGCAGCGTTGAACCACCTGGGGCCAACGTCCTGACTTTC.

This clonotype was found once. This rearrangement joins TRBV30 to TRBJ2-7; TRBD1 matches at 10 bases. The germline CDR1 and CDR2 sequences are GTSNPN and SVGIG (reference sequence). The CDR3 is 16 amino acids. V dropped 5 bases and J dropped 0; count of bases not matched to a gene: 10. The CDR3 loop is CAWRRDRGPYSYEQYF. Written as DNA, the CDR3 is TGTGCCTGGCGCCGGGACAGGGGCCCCTACTCCTACGAGCAGTACTTC.

This chain uses TRBV6-1 with TRBJ2-5; no clear D. There are 13 residues in the CDR3. V lost 5 bases and J 1 base, leaving 8 bases between the germline ends. Germline-derived CDR1 and CDR2 are MNHNS and SASEGT. CDR3 region: CASSPTFQETQYF. CDR3 DNA: TGTGCCAGCAGTCCTACCTTCCAAGAGACCCAGTACTTC.

V gene TRBV2 combines with J gene TRBJ2-3; the match to TRBD2 covers 7 bases. The CDR3 is 16 amino acids. The V gene end was trimmed by 3 bases and the J gene end by 4 bases; junction bases not matched to a gene: 10. Germline V lookup: CDR1 SNHLY, CDR2 FYNNEI. The CDR3, as DNA: TGTGCCAGCAGTGATTTCGGGGGGACCCCCGCAGATACGCAGTATTTT. It codes for CASSDFGGTPADTQYF.

The DNA for the CDR3 is TGTGCCAGCAGTTTTGGGGACAGCAATGAGCAGTTCTTC. Translated: CASSFGDSNEQFF. The chain links TRBV27 to TRBJ2-1; TRBD1 agrees at 7 bases. This CDR3 region has 13 residues. V gave up 3 bases and J gave up 6 bases; unmatched junction bases: 2. The germline V gene has CDR1 MNHEY and CDR2 SMNVEV (reference sequence).

This clonotype came up once. This chain joins TRBV24-1 and TRBJ2-1; the match to TRBD1 covers 10 bases. This CDR3 region has 15 residues. CDR1 KGHDR and CDR2 SFDVKD come from the germline V gene. After removal of 7 bases from V and 9 bases from J, the junction contained 11 bases not matched to a gene. CDR3: CATSDPGTGVREQFF. The CDR3 DNA is TGTGCCACCAGCGACCCCGGGACAGGGGTTCGTGAGCAGTTCTTC.

This chain links TRBV7-2 with TRBJ2-2; 11 bases are shared with TRBD1. Germline V gene data show CDR1 as SGHTA and CDR2 as FQGNSA. V gave up 1 base and J gave up 2 bases; unmatched junction bases: 0. This CDR3 comprises 16 residues. The CDR3 region has the DNA TGTGCCAGCAGCTTAGGGACAGGGGGCAACACCGGGGAGCTGTTTTTT. It encodes CASSLGTGGNTGELFF.

This clonotype was observed a few times. The chain couples TRBV20-1 to TRBJ1-6; unclear D gene. This CDR3 is 12 amino acids long. V lost 6 bases to trimming and J lost 4 bases, with 7 bases between them. Germline values: CDR1 DFQATT, CDR2 SNEGSKA (reference sequence). CDR3 sequence reads: CSALGYNSPLHF. CDR3 DNA: TGCAGTGCGCTAGGGTATAATTCACCCCTCCACTTT.

This chain connects TRBV5-1 to TRBJ2-3; the D gene is possibly TRBD1 (6 bases). V was clipped by 4 bases and J by 14 bases, with 17 bases between them. Germline V gives CDR1 SGHRS, CDR2 YFSETQ. This CDR3 comprises 12 residues. The CDR3, as DNA: TGCGCCAGCAGCCTGCCAGGGGCTGGAGTGTATTTT. Encoded protein: CASSLPGAGVYF.

The V and J genes are TRBV20-1 and TRBJ2-3; 10 bases match TRBD1. J was trimmed by 1 base and V by 6 bases; bases with no gene match: 7. The CDR3 covers 15 residues. Germline loops: CDR1 DFQATT, CDR2 SNEGSKA (reference sequence). The CDR3 sequence is CSAEPGTGGTDTQYF. CDR3 DNA: TGCAGTGCCGAGCCCGGGACAGGGGGCACAGATACGCAGTATTTT.